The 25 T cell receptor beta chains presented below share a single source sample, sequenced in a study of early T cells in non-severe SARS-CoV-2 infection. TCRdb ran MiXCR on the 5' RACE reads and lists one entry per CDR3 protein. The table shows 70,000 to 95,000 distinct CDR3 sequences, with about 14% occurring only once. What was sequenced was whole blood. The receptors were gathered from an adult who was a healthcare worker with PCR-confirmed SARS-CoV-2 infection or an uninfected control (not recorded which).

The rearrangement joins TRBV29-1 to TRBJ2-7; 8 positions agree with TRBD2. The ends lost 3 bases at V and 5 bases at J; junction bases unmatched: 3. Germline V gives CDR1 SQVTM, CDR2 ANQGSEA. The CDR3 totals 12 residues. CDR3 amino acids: CSVDPGGNEQYF. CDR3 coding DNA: TGCAGCGTTGATCCGGGAGGGAACGAGCAGTACTTC.

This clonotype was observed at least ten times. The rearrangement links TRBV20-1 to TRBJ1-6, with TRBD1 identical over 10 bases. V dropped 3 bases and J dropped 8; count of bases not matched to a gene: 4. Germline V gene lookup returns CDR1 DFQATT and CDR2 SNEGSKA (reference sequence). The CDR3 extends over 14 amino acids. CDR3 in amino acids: CSASQTGGYSPLHF. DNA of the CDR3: TGCAGTGCTAGCCAGACAGGGGGCTATTCACCCCTCCACTTT.

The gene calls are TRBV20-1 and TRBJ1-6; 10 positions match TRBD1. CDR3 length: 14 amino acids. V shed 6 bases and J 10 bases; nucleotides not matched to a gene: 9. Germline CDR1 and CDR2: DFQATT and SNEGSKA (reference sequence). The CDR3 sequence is CSAERTGGRSPLHF. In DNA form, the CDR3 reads TGCAGTGCGGAGCGGACAGGGGGACGATCACCCCTCCACTTT.

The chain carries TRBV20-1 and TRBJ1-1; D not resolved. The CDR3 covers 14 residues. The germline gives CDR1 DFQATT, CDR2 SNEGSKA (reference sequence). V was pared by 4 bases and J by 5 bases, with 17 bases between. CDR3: CSATGHPRKTEAFF. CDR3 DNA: TGCAGTGCTACTGGTCATCCTAGGAAGACTGAAGCTTTCTTT.

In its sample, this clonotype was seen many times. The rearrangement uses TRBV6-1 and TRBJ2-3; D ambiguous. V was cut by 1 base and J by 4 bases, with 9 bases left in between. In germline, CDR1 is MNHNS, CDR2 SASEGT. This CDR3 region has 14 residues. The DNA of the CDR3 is TGTGCCAGCAGTGAAGTGGGCCGGGCAGATACGCAGTATTTT. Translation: CASSEVGRADTQYF.

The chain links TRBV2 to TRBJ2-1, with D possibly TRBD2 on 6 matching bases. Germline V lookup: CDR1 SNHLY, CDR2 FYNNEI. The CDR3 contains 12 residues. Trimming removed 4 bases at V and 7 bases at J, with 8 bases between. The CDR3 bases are TGTGCCAGCAGTGCAGGGAGGAATGAGCAGTTCTTC. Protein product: CASSAGRNEQFF. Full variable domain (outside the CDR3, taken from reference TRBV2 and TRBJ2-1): EPEVTQTPSHQVTQMGQEVILRCVPISNHLYFYWYRQILGQKVEFLVSFYNNEISEKSEIFDDQFSVERPDGSNFTLKIRSTKLEDSAMYFCASSAGRNEQFFGPGTRLTVL.

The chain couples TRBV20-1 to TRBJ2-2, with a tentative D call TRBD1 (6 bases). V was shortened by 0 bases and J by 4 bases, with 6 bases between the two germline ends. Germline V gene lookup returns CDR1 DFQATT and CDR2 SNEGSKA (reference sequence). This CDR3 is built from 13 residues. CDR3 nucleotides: TGCAGTGCTAGAGAAGGGGGCACCGGGGAGCTGTTTTTT. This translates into CSAREGGTGELFF.

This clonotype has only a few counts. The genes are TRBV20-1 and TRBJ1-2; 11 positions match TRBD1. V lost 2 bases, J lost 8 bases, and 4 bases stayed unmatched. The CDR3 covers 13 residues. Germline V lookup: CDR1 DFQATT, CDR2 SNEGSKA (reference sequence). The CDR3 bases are TGCAGTGCTAGAAGGACAGGGGGCGACGGCTACACCTTC. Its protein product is CSARRTGGDGYTF.

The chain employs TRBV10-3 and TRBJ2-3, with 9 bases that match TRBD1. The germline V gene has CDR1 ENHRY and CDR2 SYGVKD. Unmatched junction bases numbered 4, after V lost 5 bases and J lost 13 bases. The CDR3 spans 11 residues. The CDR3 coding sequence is TGTGCCATCAGTATGGGACAGGGAGAGTATTTT. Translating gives CAISMGQGEYF.

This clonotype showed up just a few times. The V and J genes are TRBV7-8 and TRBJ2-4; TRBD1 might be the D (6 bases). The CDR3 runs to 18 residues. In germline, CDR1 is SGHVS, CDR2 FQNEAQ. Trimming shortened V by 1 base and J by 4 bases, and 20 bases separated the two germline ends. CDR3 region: CASSLDLVWDKAKNIQYF. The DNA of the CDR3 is TGTGCCAGCAGCTTAGATTTAGTTTGGGACAAGGCAAAAAACATTCAGTACTTC.

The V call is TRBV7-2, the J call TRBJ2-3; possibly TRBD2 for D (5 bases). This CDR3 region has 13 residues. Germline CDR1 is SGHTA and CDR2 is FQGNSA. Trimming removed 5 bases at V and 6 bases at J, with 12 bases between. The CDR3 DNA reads TGTGCCAGCAGCGGTACTAGTGCCGATACGCAGTATTTT. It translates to CASSGTSADTQYF.

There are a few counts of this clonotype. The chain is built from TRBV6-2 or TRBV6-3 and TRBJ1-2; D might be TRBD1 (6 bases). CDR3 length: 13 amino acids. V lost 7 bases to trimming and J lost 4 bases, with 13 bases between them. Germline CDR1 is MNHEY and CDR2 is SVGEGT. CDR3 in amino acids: CASTVGTPYGYTF. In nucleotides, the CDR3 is TGTGCCAGCACCGTTGGGACACCCTATGGCTACACCTTC.

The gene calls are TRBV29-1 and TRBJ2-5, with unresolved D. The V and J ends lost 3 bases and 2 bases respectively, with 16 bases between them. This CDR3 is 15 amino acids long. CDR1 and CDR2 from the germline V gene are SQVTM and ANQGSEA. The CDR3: CSVDGYGGFQETQYF. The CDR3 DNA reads TGCAGCGTTGACGGCTACGGCGGATTTCAAGAGACCCAGTACTTC.

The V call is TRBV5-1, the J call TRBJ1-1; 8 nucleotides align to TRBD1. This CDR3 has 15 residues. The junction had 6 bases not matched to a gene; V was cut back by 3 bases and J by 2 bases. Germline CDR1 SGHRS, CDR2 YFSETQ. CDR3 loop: CASSSGQGRNTEAFF. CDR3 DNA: TGCGCCAGCAGCTCTGGACAGGGACGAAACACTGAAGCTTTCTTT.

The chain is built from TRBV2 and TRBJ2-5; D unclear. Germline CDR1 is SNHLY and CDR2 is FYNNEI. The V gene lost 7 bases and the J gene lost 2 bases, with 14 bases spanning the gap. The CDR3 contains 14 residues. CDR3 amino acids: CASNPRATQETQYF. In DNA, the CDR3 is TGTGCCAGCAACCCCCGGGCAACTCAAGAGACCCAGTACTTC.

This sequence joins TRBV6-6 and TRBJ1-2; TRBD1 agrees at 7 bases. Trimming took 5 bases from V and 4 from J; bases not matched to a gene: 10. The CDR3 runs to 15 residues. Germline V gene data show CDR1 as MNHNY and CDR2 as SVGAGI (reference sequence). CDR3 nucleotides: TGTGCCAGCAGTGACGGGACAGAAAAGGTCTATGGCTACACCTTC. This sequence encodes CASSDGTEKVYGYTF.

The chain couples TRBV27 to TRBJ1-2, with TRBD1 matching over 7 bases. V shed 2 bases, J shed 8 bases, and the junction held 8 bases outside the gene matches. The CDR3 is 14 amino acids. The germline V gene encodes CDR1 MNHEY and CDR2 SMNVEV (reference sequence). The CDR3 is CASSLHRGTEGYTF. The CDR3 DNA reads TGTGCCAGCAGTTTACACAGGGGTACGGAAGGCTACACCTTC.

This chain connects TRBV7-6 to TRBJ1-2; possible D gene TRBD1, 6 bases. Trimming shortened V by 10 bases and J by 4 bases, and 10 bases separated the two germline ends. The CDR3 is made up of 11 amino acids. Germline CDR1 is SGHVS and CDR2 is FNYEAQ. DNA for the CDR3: TGTGCCACCAGGGGTGGCTATGGCTACACCTTC. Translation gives CATRGGYGYTF.

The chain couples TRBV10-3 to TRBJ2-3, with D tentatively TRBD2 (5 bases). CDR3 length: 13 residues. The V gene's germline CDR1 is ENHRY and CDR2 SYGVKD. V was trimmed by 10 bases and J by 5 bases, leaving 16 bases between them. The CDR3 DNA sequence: TGTGCCACCCTGGACTCTCTGGGAGATACGCAGTATTTT. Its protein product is CATLDSLGDTQYF.

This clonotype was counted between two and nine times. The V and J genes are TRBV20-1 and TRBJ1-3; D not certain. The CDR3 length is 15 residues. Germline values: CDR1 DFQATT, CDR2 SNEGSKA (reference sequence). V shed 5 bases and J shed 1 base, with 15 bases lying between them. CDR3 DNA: TGCAGTGCTTACCCAGGAGGCGGATCTGGAAACACCATATATTTT. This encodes CSAYPGGGSGNTIYF.

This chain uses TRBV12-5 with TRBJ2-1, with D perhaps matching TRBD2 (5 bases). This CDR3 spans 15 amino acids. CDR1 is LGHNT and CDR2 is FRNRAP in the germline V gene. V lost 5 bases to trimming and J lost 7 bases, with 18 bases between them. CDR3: CASGTPADFQNEQFF. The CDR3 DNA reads TGTGCTAGTGGTACCCCCGCGGACTTTCAGAATGAGCAGTTCTTC. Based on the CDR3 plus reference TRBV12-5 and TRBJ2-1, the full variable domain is DARVTQTPRHKVTEMGQEVTMRCQPILGHNTVFWYRQTMMQGLELLAYFRNRAPLDDSGMPKDRFSAEMPDATLATLKIQPSEPRDSAVYFCASGTPADFQNEQFFGPGTRLTVL.

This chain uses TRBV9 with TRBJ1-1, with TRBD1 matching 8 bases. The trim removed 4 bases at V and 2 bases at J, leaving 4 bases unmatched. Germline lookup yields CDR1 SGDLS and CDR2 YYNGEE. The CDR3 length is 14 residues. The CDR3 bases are TGTGCCAGCAGCCCCGGACAGGGTAACACTGAAGCTTTCTTT. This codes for CASSPGQGNTEAFF.

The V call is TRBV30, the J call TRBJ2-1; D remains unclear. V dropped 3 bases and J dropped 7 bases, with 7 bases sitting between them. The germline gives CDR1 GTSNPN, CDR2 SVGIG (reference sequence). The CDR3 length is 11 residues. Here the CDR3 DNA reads TGTGCCTGGAGATCCGTGAATGAGCAGTTCTTC. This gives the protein CAWRSVNEQFF.

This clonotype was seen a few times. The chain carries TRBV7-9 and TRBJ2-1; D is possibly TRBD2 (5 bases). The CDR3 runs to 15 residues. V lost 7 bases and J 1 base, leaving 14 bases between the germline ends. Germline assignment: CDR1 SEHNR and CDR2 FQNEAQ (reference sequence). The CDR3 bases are TGTGCCAGCACCCAAGTCCGGGGATCCTACAATGAGCAGTTCTTC. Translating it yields CASTQVRGSYNEQFF.

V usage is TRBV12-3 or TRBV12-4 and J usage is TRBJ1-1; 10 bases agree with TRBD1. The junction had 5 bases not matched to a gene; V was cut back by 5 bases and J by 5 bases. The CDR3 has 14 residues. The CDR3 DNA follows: TGTGCCAGCAGTCGGACAGGGGGTAGGACTGAAGCTTTCTTT. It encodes CASSRTGGRTEAFF.